The 13 T cell receptor beta chains below come from one sample, sequenced in a study of Graves' ophthalmopathy and Graves' hyperthyroidism. The authors amplified TCR beta CDR3 regions, and they did so from RNA transcripts for repertoire sequencing. An initial RT-PCR round employing HTBI primers preceded a second-round multiplex PCR. TCRdb passed the multiplex PCR reads through MiXCR, listing each CDR3 protein once. The sample has 1 million to 1.3 million distinct CDR3 sequences, about 35% seen once. The specimen was peripheral blood or thyroid tissue (not recorded which). These receptors all come from an adult man with Graves' hyperthyroidism.

The CDR3 loop is CASSVTGVEQYF. CDR3 nucleotides: TGTGCCAGCAGTGTGACAGGGGTTGAGCAGTACTTC. The chain combines TRBV7-9 with TRBJ2-7, with 8 bases aligning to TRBD1. Unmatched junction bases numbered 5, after V lost 6 bases and J lost 7 bases. The CDR3 runs to 12 residues. Germline V gives CDR1 SEHNR, CDR2 FQNEAQ (reference sequence).

This clonotype was counted at least ten times. DNA of the CDR3: TGTGCCCATAAACAGGGGGACCAGCCCCAGCATTTT. It translates to CAHKQGDQPQHF. The rearrangement uses TRBV19 and TRBJ1-5, with TRBD1 matching 8 bases. V was clipped by 11 bases and J by 7 bases; unmatched bases: 7. Germline CDR1 reads LNHDA; CDR2 reads SQIVND (reference sequence). The CDR3 has 12 residues.

Many counts were recorded for this clonotype. The chain couples TRBV7-2 to TRBJ2-7; D is perhaps TRBD1 or TRBD2 (6 bases each). V lost 5 bases, J lost 6 bases, and 17 bases lay in between. The CDR3 is 14 residues long. Germline V gene sequence: CDR1 SGHTA, CDR2 FQGNSA. This chain's CDR3 is CASSPGGSTGEQYF. The CDR3 nucleotides read TGTGCCAGCAGCCCCGGGGGCTCCACCGGCGAGCAGTACTTC.

This clonotype was seen only a few times. The genes are TRBV5-6 and TRBJ1-3; D not resolved. The CDR3 extends over 15 amino acids. The germline V gene encodes CDR1 SGHDT and CDR2 YYEEEE. Trimming stripped 0 bases from V and 0 bases from J, with 7 bases between. For the CDR3, the DNA is TGTGCCAGCAGCTTGGACGTTTCCTCTGGAAACACCATATATTTT. This codes for CASSLDVSSGNTIYF.

This clonotype came up many times. The gene calls are TRBV7-2 and TRBJ2-7, with D possibly matching TRBD1 (6 bases). The V end was cut by 5 bases, the J end by 6 bases, with 17 bases between. This CDR3 region has 14 residues. Germline-derived CDR1 and CDR2 are SGHTA and FQGNSA. The CDR3 protein is CASSPRGGYGEQYF. In DNA, the CDR3 is TGTGCCAGCAGCCCCCGAGGGGGTTACGGCGAGCAGTACTTC.

The chain is built from TRBV25-1 and TRBJ1-1; perhaps TRBD1 as D (5 bases). The ends were cut back, 2 bases at V and 1 base at J, with 14 bases in the middle. The CDR3 spans 16 residues. Per the germline V gene, CDR1 is MGHDK and CDR2 is SYGVNS. The CDR3 bases are TGTGCCAGCAGTGAAGGGGGGGTGACGGCGAACACTGAAGCTTTCTTT. Protein: CASSEGGVTANTEAFF. Looking up the rest from reference TRBV25-1 and TRBJ1-1 gives the full variable domain: EADIYQTPRYLVIGTGKKITLECSQTMGHDKMYWYQQDPGMELHLIHYSYGVNSTEKGDLSSESTVSRIRTEHFPLTLESARPSHTSQYLCASSEGGVTANTEAFFGQGTRLTVV.

Note on this clonotype: Being one base from a much bigger clone, this may be a read error. The CDR3 end shows no conserved phenylalanine or tryptophan, and so a read error is likely. The CDR3 sequence is CASSLLPRNTIYS. For the CDR3, the DNA is TGTGCCAGCAGCTTACTCCCCCGAAACACCATATATTCT. The chain has TRBV7-2 and TRBJ1-3; D gene ambiguous. Trimming pared 2 bases from V and 5 bases from J, leaving 7 bases between. Germline lookup yields CDR1 SGHTA and CDR2 FQGNSA. The CDR3 is 13 residues long.

This clonotype was detected a few times. CDR3 DNA: TGTGCCGGTAGCCGGGACAGATACACCGGGGAGCTGTTTTTT. Protein: CAGSRDRYTGELFF. The chain uses TRBV6-5 and TRBJ2-2; 7 nucleotides align to TRBD1. This CDR3 contains 14 residues. With V trimmed by 11 bases and J by 3 bases, 9 bases remained unmatched. The germline CDR1 and CDR2 sequences are MNHEY and SVGAGI.

The chain combines TRBV27 with TRBJ2-7; D is perhaps TRBD1 or TRBD2 (6 bases each). The CDR3 has 13 residues. V was clipped by 2 bases and J by 6 bases, with 11 bases between them. Germline CDR1 and CDR2: MNHEY and SMNVEV (reference sequence). The CDR3 here is CASSLTEGGEQYF. Here the CDR3 DNA reads TGTGCCAGCAGTTTAACGGAGGGGGGCGAGCAGTACTTC.

Points on this clonotype: Possible read error: a much larger clone is one base away. This chain joins TRBV29-1 and TRBJ2-5; 12 bases map to TRBD2. This CDR3 comprises 14 residues. Germline CDR1 is SQVTM and CDR2 is ANQGSEA. The CDR3 sequence: CSVEGLAGVETRYF. DNA for the CDR3: TGCAGCGTTGAAGGACTAGCGGGAGTTGAGACCCGGTACTTC.

This clonotype was detected many times. V usage is TRBV15 and J usage is TRBJ2-2, with TRBD2 identical over 10 bases. CDR1 and CDR2 (germline): LNHNV, YYDKDF (reference sequence). The length of the CDR3 is 15 residues. Trimming took 3 bases from V and 5 from J; bases not matched to a gene: 3. The CDR3 DNA follows: TGTGCCACCAGCAGGGGGACTAGCGAAACCGGGGAGCTGTTTTTT. It is translated as CATSRGTSETGELFF. Drawing the rest from reference TRBV15 and TRBJ2-2, the complete variable domain is DAMVIQNPRYQVTQFGKPVTLSCSQTLNHNVMYWYQQKSSQAPKLLFHYYDKDFNNEADTPDNFQSRRPNTSFCFLDIRSPGLGDTAMYLCATSRGTSETGELFFGEGSRLTVL.

On this clonotype: The junction departs from germline at one end; a sequencing error may be responsible. The chain joins TRBV6-1 to TRBJ2-5; D remains unclear. CDR1 and CDR2 (germline): MNHNS, SASEGT. The CDR3 runs to 11 residues. This CDR3 reads CAGSGVETQYF. The DNA of the CDR3 is TGTGCCGGCAGTGGGGTGGAGACCCAGTACTTC.

This clonotype has just a few counts. The chain employs TRBV4-3 and TRBJ2-7, with 7 positions matching TRBD1. The CDR3 consists of 14 residues. The germline gives CDR1 LGHNA, CDR2 YSLEER. V was pared by 2 bases and J by 1 base, with 2 bases of the junction left unmatched. CDR3 loop: CASSQWDSSYEQYF. Written as DNA, the CDR3 is TGCGCCAGCAGCCAATGGGACAGTTCCTACGAGCAGTACTTC.